This T cell receptor (beta chain) was profiled in a study of STAT3 mutations in large granular lymphocyte leukemia. Study-wide background: Over half of T-LGLL patients had one or more immunosuppressive regimens.

Comments on this clone: What it recognizes is unknown.

Profiling relied on immunoSEQ multiplex PCR, and the TCRdb table lists in-frame clones only, not all of them. Among several thousand clones, around 90% were seen once, and the ten largest hold approximately 15%. Germline CDR1 is MNHNS and CDR2 is SASEGT. V was pared by 0 bases and J by 7 bases, with 4 bases between. The CDR3 has 12 residues. Study-wide results and caveats: Sampling intervals varied between patients and samples. In about 30% of the 18 patients, new TCR clonotypes emerged after therapy. A small but highly pathogenic clone may have been missed. Every T-cell large granular lymphocyte leukemia patient had at least one immunodominant TCR beta clonotype.

This receptor was taken from a human donor with T large granular lymphocyte leukemia. Some clones in this sample may be carry-over from other donors' samples. The specimen was PBMCs. The chain uses TRBV6-1 and TRBJ1-5; D uncertain. CDR3 region: CASSEAKQPQHF. The CDR3 DNA follows: TGTGCCAGCAGTGAAGCGAAACAGCCCCAGCATTTT.